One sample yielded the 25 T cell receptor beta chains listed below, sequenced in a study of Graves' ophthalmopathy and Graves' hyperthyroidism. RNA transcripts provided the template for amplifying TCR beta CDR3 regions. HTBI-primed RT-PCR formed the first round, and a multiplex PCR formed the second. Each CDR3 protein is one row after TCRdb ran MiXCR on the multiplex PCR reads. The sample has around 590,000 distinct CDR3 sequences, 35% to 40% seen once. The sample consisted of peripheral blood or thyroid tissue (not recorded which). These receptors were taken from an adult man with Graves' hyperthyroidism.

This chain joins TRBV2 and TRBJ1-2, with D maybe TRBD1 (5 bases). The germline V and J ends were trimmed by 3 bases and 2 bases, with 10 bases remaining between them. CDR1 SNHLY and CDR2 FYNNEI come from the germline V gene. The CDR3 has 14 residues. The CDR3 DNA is TGTGCCAGCAGTGACGGCAGGGCAAACTATGGCTACACCTTC. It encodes CASSDGRANYGYTF.

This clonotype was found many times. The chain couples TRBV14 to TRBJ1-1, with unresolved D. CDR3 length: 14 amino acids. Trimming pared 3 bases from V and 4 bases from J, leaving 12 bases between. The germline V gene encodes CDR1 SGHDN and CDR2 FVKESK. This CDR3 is CASSHRPGGTEAFF. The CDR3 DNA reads TGTGCCAGCAGCCATCGCCCGGGAGGCACTGAAGCTTTCTTT.

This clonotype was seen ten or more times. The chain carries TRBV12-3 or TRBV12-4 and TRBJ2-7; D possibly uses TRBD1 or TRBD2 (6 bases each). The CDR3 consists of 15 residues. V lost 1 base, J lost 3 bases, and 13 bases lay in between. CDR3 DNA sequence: TGTGCCAGCAGTTTAGGGGGGGCCCTTGTCTACGAGCAGTACTTC. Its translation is CASSLGGALVYEQYF.

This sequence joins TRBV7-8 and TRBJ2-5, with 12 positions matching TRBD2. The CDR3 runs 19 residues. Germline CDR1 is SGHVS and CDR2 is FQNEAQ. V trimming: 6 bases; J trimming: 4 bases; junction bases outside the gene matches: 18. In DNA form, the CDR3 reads TGTGCCAGCAGTTACTCCCCCGCTAGCGGGAGGGCCGGGGGAGAGACCCAGTACTTC. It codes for CASSYSPASGRAGGETQYF.

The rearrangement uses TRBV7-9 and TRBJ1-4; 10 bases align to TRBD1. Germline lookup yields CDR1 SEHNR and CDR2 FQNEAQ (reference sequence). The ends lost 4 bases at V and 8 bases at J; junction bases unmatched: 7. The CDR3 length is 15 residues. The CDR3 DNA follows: TGTGCCAGCAGCTCCCGGGACAGGGGTAGGGAAAAACTGTTTTTT. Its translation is CASSSRDRGREKLFF.

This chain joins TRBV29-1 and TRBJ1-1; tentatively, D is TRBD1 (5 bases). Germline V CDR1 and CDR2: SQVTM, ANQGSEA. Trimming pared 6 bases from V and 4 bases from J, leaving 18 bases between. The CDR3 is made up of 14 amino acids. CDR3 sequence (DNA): TGCAGCGTCGCTAGCGGGGGGGACTTCACTGAAGCTTTCTTT. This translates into CSVASGGDFTEAFF. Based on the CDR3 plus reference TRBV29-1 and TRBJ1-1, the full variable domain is SAVISQKPSRDICQRGTSLTIQCQVDSQVTMMFWYRQQPGQSLTLIATANQGSEATYESGFVIDKFPISRPNLTFSTLTVSNMSPEDSSIYLCSVASGGDFTEAFFGQGTRLTVV.

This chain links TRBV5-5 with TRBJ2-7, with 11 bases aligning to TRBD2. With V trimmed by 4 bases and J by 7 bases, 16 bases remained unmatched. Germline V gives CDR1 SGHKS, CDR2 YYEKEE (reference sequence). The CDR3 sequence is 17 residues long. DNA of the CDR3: TGTGCCAGCAGCACCGATTTTAGCGGGAGGGCAAGGAATGAGCAGTACTTC. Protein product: CASSTDFSGRARNEQYF. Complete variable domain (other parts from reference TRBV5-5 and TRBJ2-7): DAGVTQSPTHLIKTRGQQVTLRCSPISGHKSVSWYQQVLGQGPQFIFQYYEKEERGRGNFPDRFSARQFPNYSSELNVNALLLGDSALYLCASSTDFSGRARNEQYFGPGTRLTVT.

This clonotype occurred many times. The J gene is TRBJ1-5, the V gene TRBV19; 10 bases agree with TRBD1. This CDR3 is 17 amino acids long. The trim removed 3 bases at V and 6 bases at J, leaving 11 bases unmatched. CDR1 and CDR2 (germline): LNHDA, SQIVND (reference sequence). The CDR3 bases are TGTGCCAGTAGTATCACGCACCGACGGGACAGGGGTCAGCCCCAGCATTTT. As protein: CASSITHRRDRGQPQHF.

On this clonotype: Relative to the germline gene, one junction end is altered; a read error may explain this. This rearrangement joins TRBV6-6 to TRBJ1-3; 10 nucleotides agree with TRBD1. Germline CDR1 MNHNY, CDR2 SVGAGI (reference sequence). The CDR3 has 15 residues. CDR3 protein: CASSGRDRGTDTIYF. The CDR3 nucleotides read TGCGCCAGCAGTGGTCGGGACAGGGGAACGGACACCATATATTTT.

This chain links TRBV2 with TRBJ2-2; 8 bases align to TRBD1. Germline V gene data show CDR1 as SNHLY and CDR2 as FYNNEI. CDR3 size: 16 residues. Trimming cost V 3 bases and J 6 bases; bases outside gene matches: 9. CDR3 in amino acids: CASSDWETGDAGELFF. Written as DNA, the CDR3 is TGTGCCAGCAGTGACTGGGAGACAGGGGACGCCGGGGAGCTGTTTTTT.

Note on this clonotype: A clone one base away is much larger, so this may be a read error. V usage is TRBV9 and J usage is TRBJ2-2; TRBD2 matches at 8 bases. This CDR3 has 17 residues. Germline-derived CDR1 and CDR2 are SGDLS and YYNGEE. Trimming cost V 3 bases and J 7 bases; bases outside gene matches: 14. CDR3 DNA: TGTGCCAGCAGCGCCCTTGAACTAGCGGTCGGGAACGGGGAGCTGTTTTTT. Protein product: CASSALELAVGNGELFF.

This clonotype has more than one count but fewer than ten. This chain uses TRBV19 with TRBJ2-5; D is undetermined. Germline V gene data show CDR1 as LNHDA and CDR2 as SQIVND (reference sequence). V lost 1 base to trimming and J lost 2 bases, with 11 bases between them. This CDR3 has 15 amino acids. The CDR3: CASSIVAEEQETQYF. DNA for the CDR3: TGTGCCAGTAGTATAGTAGCAGAAGAACAAGAGACCCAGTACTTC. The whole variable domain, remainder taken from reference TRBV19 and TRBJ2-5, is DGGITQSPKYLFRKEGQNVTLSCEQNLNHDAMYWYRQDPGQGLRLIYYSQIVNDFQKGDIAEGYSVSREKKESFPLTVTSAQKNPTAFYLCASSIVAEEQETQYFGPGTRLLVL.

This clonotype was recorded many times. CDR3 sequence: CASALAESTDTQYF. DNA for the CDR3: TGTGCCAGCGCCCTAGCGGAGAGCACAGATACGCAGTATTTT. The V and J genes are TRBV25-1 and TRBJ2-3; 7 positions match TRBD2. This CDR3 region has 14 residues. Germline CDR1 and CDR2: MGHDK and SYGVNS. After removal of 8 bases from V and 0 bases from J, the junction contained 5 bases not matched to a gene.

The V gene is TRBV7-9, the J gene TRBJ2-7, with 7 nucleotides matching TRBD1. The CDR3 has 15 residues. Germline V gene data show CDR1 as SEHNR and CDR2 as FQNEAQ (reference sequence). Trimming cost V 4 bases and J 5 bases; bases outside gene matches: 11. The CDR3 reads CASSYTGTDSNEQYF. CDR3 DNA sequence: TGTGCCAGCAGCTACACCGGGACAGACTCGAACGAGCAGTACTTC.

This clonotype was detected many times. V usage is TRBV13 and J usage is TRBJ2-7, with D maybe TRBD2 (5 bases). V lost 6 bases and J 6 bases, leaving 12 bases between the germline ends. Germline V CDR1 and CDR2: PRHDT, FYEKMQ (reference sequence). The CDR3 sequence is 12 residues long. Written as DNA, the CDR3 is TGTGCCAGCAGTTCGAGCGGAGTCGAGCAGTACTTC. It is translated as CASSSSGVEQYF.

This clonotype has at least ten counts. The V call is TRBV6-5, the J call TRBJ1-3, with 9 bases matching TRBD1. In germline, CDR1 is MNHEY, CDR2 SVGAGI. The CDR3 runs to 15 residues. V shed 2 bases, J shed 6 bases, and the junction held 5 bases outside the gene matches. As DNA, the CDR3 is TGTGCCAGCAGTTACAGGGACAGGGAAGTAAACACCATATATTTT. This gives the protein CASSYRDREVNTIYF.

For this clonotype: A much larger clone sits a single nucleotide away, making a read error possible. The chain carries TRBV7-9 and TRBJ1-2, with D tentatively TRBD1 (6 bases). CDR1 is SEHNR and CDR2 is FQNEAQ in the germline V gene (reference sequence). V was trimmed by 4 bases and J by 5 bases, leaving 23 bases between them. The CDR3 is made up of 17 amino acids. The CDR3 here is CASSSPRTGYIPYGYTF. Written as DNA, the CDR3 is TGTGCCAGCAGCTCCCCCCGAACAGGGTACATCCCTTATGGCTACACCTTC. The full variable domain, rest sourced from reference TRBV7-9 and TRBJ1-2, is DTGVSQNPRHKITKRGQNVTFRCDPISEHNRLYWYRQTLGQGPEFLTYFQNEAQLEKSRLLSDRFSAERPKGSFSTLEIQRTEQGDSAMYLCASSSPRTGYIPYGYTFGSGTRLTVV.

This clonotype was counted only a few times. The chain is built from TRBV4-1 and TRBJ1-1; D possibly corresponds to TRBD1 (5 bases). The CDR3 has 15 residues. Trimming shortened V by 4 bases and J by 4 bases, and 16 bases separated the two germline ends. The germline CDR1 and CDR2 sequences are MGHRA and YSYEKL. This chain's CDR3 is CASSLGTELATEAFF. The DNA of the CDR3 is TGCGCCAGCAGCCTTGGGACGGAACTAGCCACTGAAGCTTTCTTT.

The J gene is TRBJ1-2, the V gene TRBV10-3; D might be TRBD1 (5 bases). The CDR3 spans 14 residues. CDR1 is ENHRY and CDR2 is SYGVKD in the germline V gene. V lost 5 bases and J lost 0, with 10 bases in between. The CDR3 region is CAISLGLTNYGYTF. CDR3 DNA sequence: TGTGCCATCAGTTTGGGACTTACTAACTATGGCTACACCTTC.

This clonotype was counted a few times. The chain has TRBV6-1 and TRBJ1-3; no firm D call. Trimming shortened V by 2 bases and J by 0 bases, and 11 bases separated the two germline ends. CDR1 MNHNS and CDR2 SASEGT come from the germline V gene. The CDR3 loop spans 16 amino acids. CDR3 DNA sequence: TGTGCCAGCAGTGAAACGATCCCTAGCTCTGGAAACACCATATATTTT. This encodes CASSETIPSSGNTIYF.

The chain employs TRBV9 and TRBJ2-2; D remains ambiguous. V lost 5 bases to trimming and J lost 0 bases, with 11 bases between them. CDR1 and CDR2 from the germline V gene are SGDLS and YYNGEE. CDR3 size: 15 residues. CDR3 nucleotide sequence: TGTGCCAGCAGTTGGGAATCCGCGAACACCGGGGAGCTGTTTTTT. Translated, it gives CASSWESANTGELFF.

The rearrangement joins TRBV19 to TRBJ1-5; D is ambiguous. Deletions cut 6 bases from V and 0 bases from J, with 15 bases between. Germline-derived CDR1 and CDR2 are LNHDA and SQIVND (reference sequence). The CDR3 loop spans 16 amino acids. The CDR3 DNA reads TGTGCCAGTAGACCCCCTTCCACAGCTAGCAATCAGCCCCAGCATTTT. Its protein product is CASRPPSTASNQPQHF.

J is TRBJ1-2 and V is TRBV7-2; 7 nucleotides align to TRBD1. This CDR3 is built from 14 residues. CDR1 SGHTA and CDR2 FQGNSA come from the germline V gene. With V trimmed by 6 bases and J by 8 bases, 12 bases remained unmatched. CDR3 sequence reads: CASSPETGPGGYTF. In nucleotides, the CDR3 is TGTGCCAGCAGTCCCGAGACAGGGCCGGGGGGCTACACCTTC. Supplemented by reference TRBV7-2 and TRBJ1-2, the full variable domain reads GAGVSQSPSNKVTEKGKDVELRCDPISGHTALYWYRQSLGQGLEFLIYFQGNSAPDKSGLPSDRFSAERTGGSVSTLTIQRTQQEDSAVYLCASSPETGPGGYTFGSGTRLTVV.

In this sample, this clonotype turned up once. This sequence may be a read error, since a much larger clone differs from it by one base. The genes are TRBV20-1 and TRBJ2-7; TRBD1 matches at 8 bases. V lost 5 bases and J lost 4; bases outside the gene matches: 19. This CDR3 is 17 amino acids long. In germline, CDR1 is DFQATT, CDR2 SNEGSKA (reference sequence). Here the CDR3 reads CSAGSLEPDRVEYEQYF. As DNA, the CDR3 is TGCAGTGCTGGATCATTAGAGCCGGACAGGGTTGAGTACGAGCAGTACTTC.

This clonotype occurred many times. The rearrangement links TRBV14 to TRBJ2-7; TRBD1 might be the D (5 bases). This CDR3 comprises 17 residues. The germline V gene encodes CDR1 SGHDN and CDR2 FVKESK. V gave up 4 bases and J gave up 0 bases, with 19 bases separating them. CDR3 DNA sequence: TGTGCCAGCAGCCGCACCCCACAGATAGGGGTCTCCTACGAGCAGTACTTC. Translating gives CASSRTPQIGVSYEQYF.